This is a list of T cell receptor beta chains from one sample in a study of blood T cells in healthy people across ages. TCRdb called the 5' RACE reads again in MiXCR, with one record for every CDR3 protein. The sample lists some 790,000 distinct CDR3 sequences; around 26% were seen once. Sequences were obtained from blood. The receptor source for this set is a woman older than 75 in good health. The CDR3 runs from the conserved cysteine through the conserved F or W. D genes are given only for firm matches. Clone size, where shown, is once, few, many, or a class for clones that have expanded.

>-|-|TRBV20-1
CSASLQVGTEAFF
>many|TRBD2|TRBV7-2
CASSSYSGGPYNEQFF
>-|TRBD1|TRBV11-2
CASSGRPTGEETQYF
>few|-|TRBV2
CASSGGPGIYGYTF
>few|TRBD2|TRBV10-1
CASSPGLAGGPTLQGTQYF
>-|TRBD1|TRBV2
CARGQGLGEAFF
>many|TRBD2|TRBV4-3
CASSQTTGLVTQYF
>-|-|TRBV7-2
CASSLGGPLQETQYF
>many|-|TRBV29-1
CSVGQPRDYGYTF
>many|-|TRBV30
CAWSSAASGEQFF
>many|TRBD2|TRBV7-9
CASSFVPGLDPAEQFF
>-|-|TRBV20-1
CSAPRIRGLNEQYF
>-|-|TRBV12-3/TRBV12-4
CASSLRLGKGQETQYF
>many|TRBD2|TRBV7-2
CASSLQGGGAHETQYF
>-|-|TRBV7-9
CASSLVGGSSNQPQHF
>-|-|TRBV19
CASSIKAGHNSPLHF
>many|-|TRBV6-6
CASSTGGAADTQYF
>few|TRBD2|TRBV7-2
CASSPTSGGRVAQYF
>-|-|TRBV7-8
CASSTGGGGPYNEQCF
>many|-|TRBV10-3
CAISRGQNTEAFF
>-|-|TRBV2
CASREDSIDEQFF
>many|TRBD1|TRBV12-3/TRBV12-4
CASSFRGRNYGYTF
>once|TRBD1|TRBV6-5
CASSCSDRASSYEQYF
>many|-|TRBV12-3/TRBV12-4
CASAKTAIWGLGYTF
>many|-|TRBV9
CASSVIGQEDDEQYF
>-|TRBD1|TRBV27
CATSGTGLDRDEQYF
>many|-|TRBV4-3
CASSQDLGGYGYTF